This T cell receptor beta chain came from a study of CD8 T cells in Susac syndrome. Germline-derived CDR1 and CDR2 are SQVTM and ANQGSEA. V was shortened by 5 bases and J by 0 bases, with 16 bases between the two germline ends. The CDR3 is made up of 15 amino acids. An amount of RNA that ranged from roughly 0.5 to 1 ug was reverse transcribed with random hexamers. immunoSEQ multiplex PCR amplified TCR beta CDR3 across 54 Vbeta, 13 Jbeta. TCRdb re-analysed the immunoSEQ multiplex PCR reads in MiXCR, keeping a single row per CDR3 protein. The repertoire includes 200,000 or so distinct CDR3 sequences, 95% of them detected once, and 0.15% to 0.2% sits in the top ten.

Sample: CD8+ T cells from PBMCs. The chain carries TRBV29-1 and TRBJ1-1; unclear D gene. This TCR came from a human donor with Susac syndrome. This chain's CDR3 is CSVQIAGVMNTEAFF. DNA of the CDR3: TGCAGCGTTCAAATCGCGGGCGTCATGAACACTGAAGCTTTCTTT.